Below, 28 T cell receptor beta chains from the same sample are listed, as sequenced in a study of T cell repertoires in cytomegalovirus infection. TCRdb re-called the reads with MiXCR, one entry per CDR3 protein. The sample records under 350,000 distinct CDR3 sequences, roughly a tenth being singletons. The sequenced sample was PBMCs. These receptors all stem from a human donor in good health (CMV status not recorded). Some clones in this sample may be carry-over from other donors' samples.

This clonotype was found once. This rearrangement joins TRBV6-5 to TRBJ1-5, with D tentatively TRBD1 (6 bases). Germline V lookup: CDR1 MNHEY, CDR2 SVGAGI. Trimming cost V 2 bases and J 6 bases, with 11 bases left between them. The length of the CDR3 is 14 residues. Here the CDR3 reads CASSYATGSQPQHF. For the CDR3, the DNA is TGTGCCAGCAGTTACGCCACAGGGAGTCAGCCCCAGCATTTT.

This clonotype has at least ten counts. The chain recombines TRBV6-5 with TRBJ2-5; D not certain. Trimming shortened V by 4 bases and J by 5 bases, and 8 bases separated the two germline ends. The CDR3 runs to 12 residues. In germline, CDR1 is MNHEY, CDR2 SVGAGI. CDR3 nucleotides: TGTGCCAGCAGTTCGCAGGTTGAGACCCAGTACTTC. Translation gives CASSSQVETQYF.

This clonotype appeared a single time. With a much larger clone just one base away, this may be a read error. The chain couples TRBV15 to TRBJ1-1; D is uncertain. The CDR3 length is 14 residues. Germline-derived CDR1 and CDR2 are LNHNV and YYDKDF (reference sequence). Trimming pared 0 bases from V and 1 base from J, leaving 6 bases between. The CDR3 sequence: CATSRDLGNTEAFF. CDR3 DNA sequence: TGTGCCACCAGCAGAGATCTGGGGAACACTGAAGCTTTCTTT. Full variable domain (remainder filled in from reference TRBV15 and TRBJ1-1): DAMVIQNPRYQVTQFGKPVTLSCSQTLNHNVMYWYQQKSSQAPKLLFHYYDKDFNNEADTPDNFQSRRPNTSFCFLDIRSPGLGDTAMYLCATSRDLGNTEAFFGQGTRLTVV.

This chain connects TRBV5-6 to TRBJ2-3; perhaps TRBD1 as D (6 bases). The CDR3 is 16 residues long. V lost 3 bases and J lost 4, with 18 bases in between. Germline assignment: CDR1 SGHDT and CDR2 YYEEEE. As DNA, the CDR3 is TGTGCCAGCAGCTCGAACATGGCAGGGGTGGCAGATACGCAGTATTTT. Its protein is CASSSNMAGVADTQYF. Full variable domain (remainder filled in from reference TRBV5-6 and TRBJ2-3): DAGVTQSPTHLIKTRGQQVTLRCSPKSGHDTVSWYQQALGQGPQFIFQYYEEEERQRGNFPDRFSGHQFPNYSSELNVNALLLGDSALYLCASSSNMAGVADTQYFGPGTRLTVL.

The CDR3 protein is CSASRRTGSSYEQYF. The DNA of the CDR3 is TGCAGTGCTTCTCGAAGGACAGGGAGCTCCTACGAGCAGTACTTC. The J gene is TRBJ2-7, the V gene TRBV20-1; TRBD1 matches 8 bases. V lost 5 bases to trimming and J lost 0 bases; unmatched junction nucleotides: 9. The V gene's germline CDR1 is DFQATT and CDR2 SNEGSKA (reference sequence). This CDR3 is 15 amino acids long.

This clonotype was recorded at least ten times. The chain has TRBV7-9 and TRBJ2-6; tentatively, D is TRBD1 or TRBD2 (7 bases each). CDR1 SEHNR and CDR2 FQNEAQ come from the germline V gene (reference sequence). V lost 4 bases and J 0 bases, leaving 16 bases between the germline ends. This CDR3 has 18 residues. In DNA form, the CDR3 reads TGTGCCAGCAGCTCCCGGGGAGGGGGCACCTCTGGGGCCAACGTCCTGACTTTC. This sequence encodes CASSSRGGGTSGANVLTF.

The rearrangement links TRBV6-6 to TRBJ1-1; the D gene is possibly TRBD1 (6 bases). V was clipped by 0 bases and J by 11 bases, with 19 bases between them. Germline CDR1 MNHNY, CDR2 SVGAGI (reference sequence). The CDR3 loop spans 15 amino acids. This CDR3 reads CASSYSKGRLGGAFF. DNA of the CDR3: TGTGCCAGCAGTTACTCGAAGGGGAGGCTAGGGGGGGCTTTCTTT.

This clonotype was counted many times. The V call is TRBV28, the J call TRBJ2-2; possibly TRBD2 for D (5 bases). The CDR3 is 16 residues long. V was clipped by 3 bases and J by 6 bases, with 17 bases between them. Germline V CDR1 and CDR2: MDHEN, SYDVKM. The CDR3 DNA is TGTGCCAGCAGTTTCATGTCGGGGTACGGTTCCGGGGAGCTGTTTTTT. It translates to CASSFMSGYGSGELFF.

This clonotype was counted at least ten times. The chain is built from TRBV7-2 and TRBJ1-5; no clear D. From germline, CDR1 is SGHTA and CDR2 FQGNSA. This CDR3 contains 14 residues. Trimming cost V 1 base and J 4 bases, with 8 bases left between them. CDR3 residues: CASSLVAENQPQHF. The CDR3 coding sequence is TGTGCCAGCAGCTTAGTGGCGGAAAATCAGCCCCAGCATTTT.

This clonotype has a handful of counts. This chain connects TRBV11-2 to TRBJ1-2; D gene unclear. CDR1 and CDR2 (germline): SGHAT, FQNNGV. The CDR3 covers 14 residues. The V gene lost 5 bases and the J gene lost 4 bases, with 14 bases spanning the gap. The CDR3 region is CASSHPSSSYGYTF. The CDR3 region has the DNA TGTGCCAGCAGCCACCCATCATCTTCCTATGGCTACACCTTC.

This clonotype was seen at least ten times. V is TRBV28 and J is TRBJ2-1; D ambiguous. CDR1 MDHEN and CDR2 SYDVKM come from the germline V gene. V lost 6 bases to trimming and J lost 9 bases, with 6 bases between them. The length of the CDR3 is 10 residues. CDR3 sequence: CASRSIEQFF. CDR3 bases: TGTGCCAGCAGAAGTATTGAGCAGTTCTTC.

The chain is built from TRBV14 and TRBJ1-6; tentatively, D is TRBD1 (5 bases). The CDR3 sequence is 15 residues long. The V and J ends lost 4 bases and 5 bases respectively, with 12 bases between them. Germline values: CDR1 SGHDN, CDR2 FVKESK. CDR3 loop: CASSPLRVNNSPLHF. The CDR3 coding sequence is TGTGCCAGCAGCCCTCTCAGGGTTAATAATTCACCCCTCCACTTT.

In its sample, this clonotype was seen many times. This chain joins TRBV6-6 and TRBJ2-5; TRBD2 agrees at 7 bases. The CDR3 contains 15 residues. The V and J ends lost 4 bases and 5 bases, in that order; junction bases with no gene match: 10. Per the germline V gene, CDR1 is MNHNY and CDR2 is SVGAGI (reference sequence). CDR3 bases: TGTGCCAGCAGTTCCCCGACTAGCTTGGCCGAGACCCAGTACTTC. As protein: CASSSPTSLAETQYF.

This clonotype showed up many times. The rearrangement uses TRBV6-5 and TRBJ2-2, with a weak D call TRBD2 (6 bases). This CDR3 comprises 16 residues. CDR1 MNHEY and CDR2 SVGAGI come from the germline V gene. V was clipped by 0 bases and J by 0 bases, with 8 bases between them. CDR3 in amino acids: CASSYSPSANTGELFF. CDR3 nucleotides: TGTGCCAGCAGTTACTCACCTAGCGCGAACACCGGGGAGCTGTTTTTT.

This clonotype was seen repeatedly, ten times or more. V usage is TRBV7-3 and J usage is TRBJ2-5; 9 bases are a match to TRBD2. In germline, CDR1 is SGHTA, CDR2 FQGTGA. Germline trimming cut 1 base from V and 4 bases from J; bases unmatched to any gene: 7. The CDR3 sequence is 16 residues long. In DNA form, the CDR3 reads TGTGCCAGCAGCTTAATGGCTAGCGGGGCTTTAGAGACCCAGTACTTC. It translates to CASSLMASGALETQYF.

Only a few counts were recorded for this clonotype. V is TRBV20-1 and J is TRBJ2-5, with D tentatively TRBD2 (9 bases). Trimming stripped 4 bases from V and 4 bases from J, with 16 bases between. CDR1 is DFQATT, CDR2 SNEGSKA, per germline (reference sequence). The CDR3 covers 14 residues. The CDR3 region has the DNA TGCAGTGCTACGCGGGGGGGGACAGGAGAGACCCAGTACTTC. Translated: CSATRGGTGETQYF.

Only a few counts were recorded for this clonotype. The rearrangement uses TRBV28 and TRBJ2-3; the D gene is possibly TRBD1 (5 bases). The CDR3 is made up of 16 amino acids. From germline, CDR1 is MDHEN and CDR2 SYDVKM. The V gene lost 4 bases and the J gene lost 5 bases, with 19 bases spanning the gap. CDR3 sequence: CASSSPTGFFGDTQYF. CDR3 in DNA: TGTGCCAGCAGTTCTCCTACAGGTTTCTTTGGAGATACGCAGTATTTT. Together with reference TRBV28 and TRBJ2-3, the CDR3 gives the full variable domain: DVKVTQSSRYLVKRTGEKVFLECVQDMDHENMFWYRQDPGLGLRLIYFSYDVKMKEKGDIPEGYSVSREKKERFSLILESASTNQTSMYLCASSSPTGFFGDTQYFGPGTRLTVL.

This clonotype was detected ten times or more. The chain's CDR3 is CSARRGETNEKLFF. The CDR3 DNA is TGCAGTGCTAGAAGGGGTGAAACTAATGAAAAACTGTTTTTT. The chain uses TRBV20-1 and TRBJ1-4; TRBD1 might be the D (5 bases). Germline CDR1 is DFQATT and CDR2 is SNEGSKA (reference sequence). V was clipped by 2 bases and J by 1 base, with 8 bases between them. The CDR3 is 14 residues long.

The rearrangement links TRBV28 to TRBJ2-7; D not resolved. The V gene lost 5 bases and the J gene lost 0 bases, with 8 bases spanning the gap. The CDR3 extends over 13 amino acids. Germline CDR1 is MDHEN and CDR2 is SYDVKM. In nucleotides, the CDR3 is TGTGCCAGCAGTCTCCCGTTCTCCTACGAGCAGTACGTC. Translated: CASSLPFSYEQYV.

This clonotype appeared many times. This sequence joins TRBV28 and TRBJ2-7, with 7 nucleotides matching TRBD1. J gave up 7 bases and V 5 bases, and 11 bases lay outside the gene matches. Germline V lookup: CDR1 MDHEN, CDR2 SYDVKM. The CDR3 contains 14 residues. CDR3 DNA: TGTGCCAGCAGTGCCGGGACAGCTCTAGGGGAGCAGTACGTC. Protein sequence: CASSAGTALGEQYV.

The chain couples TRBV28 to TRBJ1-5, with D uncertain. The CDR3 contains 15 residues. Per the germline V gene, CDR1 is MDHEN and CDR2 is SYDVKM. Trimming shortened V by 4 bases and J by 7 bases, and 17 bases separated the two germline ends. This CDR3 is CASSSRRDSRQPQHF. CDR3 coding DNA: TGTGCCAGCAGTTCCCGTAGGGATTCCAGGCAGCCCCAGCATTTT.

The DNA of the CDR3 is TGCAGCGTTGAAGGATCGGTTGGTTTCTCCTACGAGCAGTACGTC. It codes for CSVEGSVGFSYEQYV. The chain is built from TRBV29-1 and TRBJ2-7; no clear D. V was cut by 1 base and J by 0 bases, with 13 bases left in between. This CDR3 has 15 residues. Germline CDR1 SQVTM, CDR2 ANQGSEA.

Ten or more counts support this clonotype. The chain recombines TRBV6-5 with TRBJ2-3, with 7 bases lining up with TRBD1. V was clipped by 2 bases and J by 2 bases; unmatched bases: 7. The CDR3 is 16 amino acids. Looked up from germline, CDR1 is MNHEY and CDR2 is SVGAGI. The CDR3 protein is CASSYERTGFTDTQYF. In nucleotides, the CDR3 is TGTGCCAGCAGTTACGAGAGGACAGGATTCACAGATACGCAGTATTTT.

The sample holds many counts of this clonotype. The J gene is TRBJ1-1, the V gene TRBV7-9; a possible D gene is TRBD1 (6 bases). Germline lookup yields CDR1 SEHNR and CDR2 FQNEAQ (reference sequence). The CDR3 is 15 amino acids. V lost 5 bases and J 10 bases, leaving 23 bases between the germline ends. The CDR3 sequence is CASSKGGSAGSRAFF. The CDR3 DNA follows: TGTGCCAGCAGCAAGGGGGGATCAGCCGGGTCGAGAGCTTTCTTT.

The table lists this clonotype with many counts. CDR3 in amino acids: CASSKWHGAGAYNEQFF. The CDR3, as DNA: TGTGCCAGCAGTAAGTGGCACGGGGCCGGGGCCTACAATGAGCAGTTCTTC. The rearrangement links TRBV7-2 to TRBJ2-1; the D gene could be TRBD1 or TRBD2 (5 bases each). CDR1 and CDR2 (germline): SGHTA, FQGNSA. Trimming took off 6 bases at V and 2 bases at J, with 20 bases between the two ends. The CDR3 runs to 17 residues.

This clonotype was seen a few times. This chain uses TRBV20-1 with TRBJ2-1, with 7 positions matching TRBD1. This CDR3 contains 16 residues. Germline CDR1 reads DFQATT; CDR2 reads SNEGSKA (reference sequence). J lost 8 bases, V lost 3 bases, and 16 bases had no gene match. This chain's CDR3 is CSARTHRDSINDEQFF. CDR3 DNA: TGCAGTGCTAGGACCCACCGGGACAGCATTAATGATGAGCAGTTCTTC.

This clonotype was observed many times. The chain carries TRBV12-3 or TRBV12-4 and TRBJ1-5; D perhaps matches TRBD1 (5 bases). Trimming cost V 5 bases and J 2 bases, with 16 bases left between them. The CDR3 is 16 residues long. In DNA form, the CDR3 reads TGTGCCAGCAGTCCCCCCGCCGGGACGGGCAATCAGCCCCAGCATTTT. Translating it yields CASSPPAGTGNQPQHF.

In this sample, this clonotype turned up many times. The gene calls are TRBV20-1 and TRBJ2-7; D perhaps matches TRBD1 (6 bases). CDR3 length: 14 residues. The germline V gene has CDR1 DFQATT and CDR2 SNEGSKA (reference sequence). The V gene lost 6 bases and the J gene lost 3 bases, with 18 bases spanning the gap. CDR3 residues: CSAFRRGSNYEQYF. For the CDR3, the DNA is TGCAGTGCCTTTAGAAGGGGGTCTAACTACGAGCAGTACTTC.